This T cell receptor beta chain was profiled in a study of shared clonotypes between healthy human individuals. About this clone: Its antigen is currently unknown.

Assay runs were performed at deep level. As originally analysed: Filtering differed because ImmunoSEQ produced junction-only sequences that carried no quality scores. Profiling relied on immunoSEQ multiplex PCR, and the TCRdb table lists in-frame clones only, not all of them. For V, J and clone size, that table is used; D and trimming come from the DNA. The sample has roughly 2 million clones, around 95% seen once. The CDR3 is 15 residues long. J was trimmed by 7 bases and V by 6 bases; bases with no gene match: 7. Germline-derived CDR1 and CDR2 are MNHNS and SASEGT. The study's findings and limits: The small donor group covered limited genetic and exposure diversity. Measured sharing among donors was expected to vary with sequencing depth.

The chain employs TRBV6-1 and TRBJ1-5, with TRBD1 identical over 12 bases. Sequencing was performed on naive CD4+ T cells sorted from blood. Subset of the sample: CD45RA+ positively selected. This sequence originates from a man between 18 and 35 years old in good health. The CDR3 coding sequence is TGTGCCAGCAGCCCGGGACAGGGGGCGGGGCAGCCCCAGCATTTT. Its translation: CASSPGQGAGQPQHF.